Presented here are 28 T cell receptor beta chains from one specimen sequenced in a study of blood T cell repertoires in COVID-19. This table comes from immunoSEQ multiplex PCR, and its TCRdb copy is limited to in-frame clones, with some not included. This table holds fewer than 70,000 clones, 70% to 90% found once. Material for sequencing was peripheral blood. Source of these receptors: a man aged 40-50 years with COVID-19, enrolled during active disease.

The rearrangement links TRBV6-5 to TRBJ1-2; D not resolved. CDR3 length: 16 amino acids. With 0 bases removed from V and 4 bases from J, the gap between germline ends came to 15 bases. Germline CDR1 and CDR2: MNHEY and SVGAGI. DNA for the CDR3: TGTGCCAGCAGTTACTCGACGGTCGGGGTTAGCTATGGCTACACCTTC. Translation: CASSYSTVGVSYGYTF.

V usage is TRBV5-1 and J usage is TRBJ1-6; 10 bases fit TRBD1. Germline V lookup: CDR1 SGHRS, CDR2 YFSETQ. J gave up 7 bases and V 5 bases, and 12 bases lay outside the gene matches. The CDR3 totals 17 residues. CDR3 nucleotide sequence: TGCGCCAGCAGTTCAACCGGGACAGGGGCTAAGAATTCACCCCTCCACTTT. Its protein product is CASSSTGTGAKNSPLHF.

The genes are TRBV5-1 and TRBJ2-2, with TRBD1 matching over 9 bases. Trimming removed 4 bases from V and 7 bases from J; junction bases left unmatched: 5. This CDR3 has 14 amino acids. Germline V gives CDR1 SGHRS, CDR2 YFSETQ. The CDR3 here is CASSRGQGSGELFF. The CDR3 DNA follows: TGCGCCAGCAGCCGGGGACAGGGTAGCGGGGAGCTGTTTTTT.

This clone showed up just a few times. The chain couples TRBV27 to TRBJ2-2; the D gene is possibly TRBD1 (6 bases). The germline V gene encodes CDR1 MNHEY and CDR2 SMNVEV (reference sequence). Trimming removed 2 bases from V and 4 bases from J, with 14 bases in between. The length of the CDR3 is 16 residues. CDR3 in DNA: TGTGCCAGCAGTTTACGACAGGACGGTGGCACCGGGGAGCTGTTTTTT. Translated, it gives CASSLRQDGGTGELFF.

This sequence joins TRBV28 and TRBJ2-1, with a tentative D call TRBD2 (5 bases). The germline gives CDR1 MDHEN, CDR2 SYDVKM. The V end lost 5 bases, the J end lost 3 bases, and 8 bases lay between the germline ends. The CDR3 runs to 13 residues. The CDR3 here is CASSPRDYNEQFF. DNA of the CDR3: TGTGCCAGCAGTCCTCGGGACTACAATGAGCAGTTCTTC.

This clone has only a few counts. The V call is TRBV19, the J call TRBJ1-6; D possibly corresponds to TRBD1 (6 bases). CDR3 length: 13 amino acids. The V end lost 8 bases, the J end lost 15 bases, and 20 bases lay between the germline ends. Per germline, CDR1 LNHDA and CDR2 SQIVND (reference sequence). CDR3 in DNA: TGTGCCAGTGGGGACACAGAATTCACGGGCCTCCACTTT. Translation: CASGDTEFTGLHF.

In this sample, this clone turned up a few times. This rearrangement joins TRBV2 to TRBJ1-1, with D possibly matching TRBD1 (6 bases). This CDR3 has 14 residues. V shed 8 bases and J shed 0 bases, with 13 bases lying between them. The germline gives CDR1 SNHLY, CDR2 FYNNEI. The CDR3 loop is CASGQFSMNTEAFF. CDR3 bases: TGTGCCAGCGGACAGTTCTCCATGAACACTGAAGCTTTCTTT.

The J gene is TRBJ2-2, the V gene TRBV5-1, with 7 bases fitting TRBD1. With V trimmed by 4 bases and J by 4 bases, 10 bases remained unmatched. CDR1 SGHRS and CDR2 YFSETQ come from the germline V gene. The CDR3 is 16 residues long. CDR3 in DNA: TGCGCCAGCAGCACCCCTAGACAGGGTAGCACCGGGGAGCTGTTTTTT. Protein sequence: CASSTPRQGSTGELFF.

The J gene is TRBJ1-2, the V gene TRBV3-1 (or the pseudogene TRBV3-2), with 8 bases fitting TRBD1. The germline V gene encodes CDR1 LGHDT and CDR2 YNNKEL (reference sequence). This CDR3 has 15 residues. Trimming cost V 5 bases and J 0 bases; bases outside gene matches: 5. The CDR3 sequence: CASSYRTGPNYGYTF. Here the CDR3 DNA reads TGTGCCAGCAGCTATCGGACAGGGCCTAACTATGGCTACACCTTC.

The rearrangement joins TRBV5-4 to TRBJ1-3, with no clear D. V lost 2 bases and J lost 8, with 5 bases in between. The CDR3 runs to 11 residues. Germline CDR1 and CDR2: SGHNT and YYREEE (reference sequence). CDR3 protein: CASSFSDTIYF. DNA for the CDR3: TGTGCCAGCAGCTTCTCCGACACCATATATTTT. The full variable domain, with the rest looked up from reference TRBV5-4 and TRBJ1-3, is ETGVTQSPTHLIKTRGQQVTLRCSSQSGHNTVSWYQQALGQGPQFIFQYYREEENGRGNFPPRFSGLQFPNYSSELNVNALELDDSALYLCASSFSDTIYFGEGSWLTVV.

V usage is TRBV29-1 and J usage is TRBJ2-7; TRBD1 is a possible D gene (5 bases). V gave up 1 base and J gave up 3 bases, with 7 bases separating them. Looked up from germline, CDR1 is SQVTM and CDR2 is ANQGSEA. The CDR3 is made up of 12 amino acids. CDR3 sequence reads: CSVEVTDYEQYF. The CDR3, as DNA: TGCAGCGTTGAAGTGACAGACTACGAGCAGTACTTC.

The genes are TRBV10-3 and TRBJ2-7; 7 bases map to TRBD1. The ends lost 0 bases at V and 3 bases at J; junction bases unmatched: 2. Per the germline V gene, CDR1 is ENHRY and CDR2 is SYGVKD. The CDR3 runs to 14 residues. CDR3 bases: TGTGCCATCAGTGAGTCGAGACAGGGCTACGAGCAGTACTTC. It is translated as CAISESRQGYEQYF.

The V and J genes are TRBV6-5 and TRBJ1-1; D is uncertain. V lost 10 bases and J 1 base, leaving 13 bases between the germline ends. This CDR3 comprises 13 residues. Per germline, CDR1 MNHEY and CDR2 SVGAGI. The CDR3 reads CATGRQTNTEAFF. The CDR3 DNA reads TGTGCCACTGGGAGGCAGACGAACACTGAAGCTTTCTTT.

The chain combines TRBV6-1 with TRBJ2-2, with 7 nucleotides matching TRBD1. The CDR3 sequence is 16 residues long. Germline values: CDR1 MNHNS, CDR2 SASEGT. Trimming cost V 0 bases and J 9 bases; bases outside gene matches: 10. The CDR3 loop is CASSEAQGQWRRELFF. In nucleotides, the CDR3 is TGTGCCAGCAGTGAAGCGCAGGGACAGTGGCGGAGGGAGCTGTTTTTT.

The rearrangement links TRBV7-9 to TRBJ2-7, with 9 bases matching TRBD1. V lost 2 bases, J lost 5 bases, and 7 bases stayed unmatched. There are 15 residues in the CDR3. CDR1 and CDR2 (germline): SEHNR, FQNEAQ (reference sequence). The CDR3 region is CASSLRGQGVNEQYF. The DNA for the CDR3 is TGTGCCAGCAGCTTAAGGGGACAGGGTGTGAACGAGCAGTACTTC.

CDR3 protein: CASSPGTSRSEQYF. The CDR3, as DNA: TGTGCCAGCAGCCCCGGGACTAGCCGGTCTGAGCAGTACTTC. The chain recombines TRBV7-8 with TRBJ2-7, with 9 bases aligning to TRBD2. V shed 5 bases, J shed 7 bases, and the junction held 9 bases outside the gene matches. Looked up from germline, CDR1 is SGHVS and CDR2 is FQNEAQ. The CDR3 totals 14 residues.

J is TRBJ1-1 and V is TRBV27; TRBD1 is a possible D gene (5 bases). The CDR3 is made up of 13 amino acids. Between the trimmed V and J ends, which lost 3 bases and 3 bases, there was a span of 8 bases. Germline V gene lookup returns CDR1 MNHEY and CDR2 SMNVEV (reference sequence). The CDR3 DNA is TGTGCCAGCAGTTTCAGGGAAGACACTGAAGCTTTCTTT. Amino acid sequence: CASSFREDTEAFF.

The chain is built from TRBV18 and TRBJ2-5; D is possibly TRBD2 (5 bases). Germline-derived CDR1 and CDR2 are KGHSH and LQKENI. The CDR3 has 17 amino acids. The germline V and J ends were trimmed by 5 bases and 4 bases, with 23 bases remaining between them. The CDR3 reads CASSESETPDGVETQYF. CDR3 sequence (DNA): TGTGCCAGCTCAGAATCCGAAACTCCGGACGGGGTAGAGACCCAGTACTTC.

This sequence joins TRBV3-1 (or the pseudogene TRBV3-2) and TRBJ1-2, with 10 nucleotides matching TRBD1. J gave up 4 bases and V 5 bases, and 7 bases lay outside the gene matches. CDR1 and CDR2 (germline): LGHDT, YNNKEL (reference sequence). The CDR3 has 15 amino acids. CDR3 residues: CASSAGQGVLYGYTF. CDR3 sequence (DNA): TGTGCCAGCAGCGCTGGACAGGGGGTTCTCTATGGCTACACCTTC.

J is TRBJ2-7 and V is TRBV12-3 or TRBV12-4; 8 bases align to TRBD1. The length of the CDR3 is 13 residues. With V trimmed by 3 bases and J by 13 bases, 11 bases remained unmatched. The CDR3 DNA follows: TGTGCCAGCAGTTTTTCTGGCAGGGGGCGAGTTTACTTC. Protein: CASSFSGRGRVYF.

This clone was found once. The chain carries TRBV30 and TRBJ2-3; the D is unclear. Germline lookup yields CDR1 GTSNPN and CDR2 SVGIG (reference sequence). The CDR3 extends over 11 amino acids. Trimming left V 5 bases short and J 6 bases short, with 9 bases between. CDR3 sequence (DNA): TGTGCCTGGGCCGCTAGGGATACGCAGTATTTT. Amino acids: CAWAARDTQYF.

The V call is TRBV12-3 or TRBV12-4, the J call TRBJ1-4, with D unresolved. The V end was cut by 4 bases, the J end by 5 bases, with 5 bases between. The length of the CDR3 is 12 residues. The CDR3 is CASSWQNEKLFF. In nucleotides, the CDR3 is TGTGCCAGCAGTTGGCAGAATGAAAAACTGTTTTTT.

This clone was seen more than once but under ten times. The CDR3: CASSPPGYNSPLHF. CDR3 DNA sequence: TGTGCCAGCAGCCCCCCCGGCTATAATTCACCCCTCCACTTT. The chain carries TRBV3-1 (or the pseudogene TRBV3-2) and TRBJ1-6; D is unclear. The ends were cut back, 4 bases at V and 3 bases at J, with 7 bases in the middle. CDR1 LGHDT and CDR2 YNNKEL come from the germline V gene (reference sequence). This CDR3 contains 14 residues.

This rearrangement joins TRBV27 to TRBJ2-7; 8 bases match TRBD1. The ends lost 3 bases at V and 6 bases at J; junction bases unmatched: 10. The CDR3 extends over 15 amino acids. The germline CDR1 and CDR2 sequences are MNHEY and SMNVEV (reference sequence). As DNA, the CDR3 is TGTGCCAGCAGTTTGCAGGGGGCACCGCGCCGCGAGCAGTACTTC. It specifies CASSLQGAPRREQYF.

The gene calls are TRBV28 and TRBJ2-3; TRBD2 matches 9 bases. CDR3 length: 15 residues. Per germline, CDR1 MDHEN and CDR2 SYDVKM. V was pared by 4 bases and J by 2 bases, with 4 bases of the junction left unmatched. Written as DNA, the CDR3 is TGTGCCAGCAGTTCTAGCGGGGCTAACACAGATACGCAGTATTTT. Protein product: CASSSSGANTDTQYF.

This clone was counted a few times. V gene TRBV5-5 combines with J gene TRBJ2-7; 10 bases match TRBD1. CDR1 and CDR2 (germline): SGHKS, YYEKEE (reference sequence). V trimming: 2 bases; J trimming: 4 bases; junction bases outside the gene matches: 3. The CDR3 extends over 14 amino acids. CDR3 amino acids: CASSFGTGEYEQYF. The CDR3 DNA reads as TGTGCCAGCAGCTTCGGGACAGGGGAATACGAGCAGTACTTC.

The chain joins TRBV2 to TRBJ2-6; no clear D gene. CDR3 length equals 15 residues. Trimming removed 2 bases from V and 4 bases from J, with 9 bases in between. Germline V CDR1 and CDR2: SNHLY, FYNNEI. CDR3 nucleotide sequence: TGTGCCAGCAGTGAAACGCGTTCCGGGGCCAACGTCCTGACTTTC. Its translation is CASSETRSGANVLTF.

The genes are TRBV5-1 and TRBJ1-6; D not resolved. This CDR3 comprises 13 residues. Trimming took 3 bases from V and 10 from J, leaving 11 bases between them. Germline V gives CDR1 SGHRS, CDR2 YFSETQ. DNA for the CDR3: TGCGCCAGCAGCTCCTCGGGGAGGTCACCCCTCCACTTT. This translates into CASSSSGRSPLHF.